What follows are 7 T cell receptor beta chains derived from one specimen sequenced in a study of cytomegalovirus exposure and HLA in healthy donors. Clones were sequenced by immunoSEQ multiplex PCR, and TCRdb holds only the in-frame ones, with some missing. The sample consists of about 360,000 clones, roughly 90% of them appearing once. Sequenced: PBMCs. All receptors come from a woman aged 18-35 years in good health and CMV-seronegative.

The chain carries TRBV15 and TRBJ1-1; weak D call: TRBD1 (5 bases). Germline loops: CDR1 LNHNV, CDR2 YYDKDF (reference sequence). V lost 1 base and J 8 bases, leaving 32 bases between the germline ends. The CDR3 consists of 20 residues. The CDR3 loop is CATSRGLGAKQYRTSTEAFF. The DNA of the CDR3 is TGTGCCACCAGCAGAGGACTAGGGGCTAAGCAATACCGCACTTCCACCGAAGCTTTCTTT.

CDR3 sequence reads: CASSLEVGRSTDTQYF. The CDR3 DNA sequence: TGCGCCAGCAGCTTGGAGGTAGGGAGAAGCACAGATACGCAGTATTTT. The J gene is TRBJ2-3, the V gene TRBV5-1; D may be TRBD2 (5 bases). The CDR3 extends over 16 amino acids. Germline V gives CDR1 SGHRS, CDR2 YFSETQ. Trimming pared 0 bases from V and 0 bases from J, leaving 11 bases between.

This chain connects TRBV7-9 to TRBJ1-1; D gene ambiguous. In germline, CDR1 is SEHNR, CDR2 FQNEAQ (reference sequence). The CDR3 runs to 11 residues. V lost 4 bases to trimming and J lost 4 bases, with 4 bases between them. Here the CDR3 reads CASSSVTEAFF. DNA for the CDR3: TGTGCCAGCAGCTCGGTCACTGAAGCTTTCTTT.

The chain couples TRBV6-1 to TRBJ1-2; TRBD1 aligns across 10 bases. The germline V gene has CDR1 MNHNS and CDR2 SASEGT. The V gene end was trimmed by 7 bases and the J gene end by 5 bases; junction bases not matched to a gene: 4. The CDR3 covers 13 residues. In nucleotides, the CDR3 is TGTGCCAGCAAATTGGACAGGGGGTATGGCTACACCTTC. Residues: CASKLDRGYGYTF.

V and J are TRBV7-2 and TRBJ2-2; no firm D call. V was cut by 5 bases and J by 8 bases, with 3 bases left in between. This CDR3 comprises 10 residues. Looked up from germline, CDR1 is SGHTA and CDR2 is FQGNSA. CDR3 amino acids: CASSPGELFF. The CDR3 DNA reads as TGTGCCAGCAGCCCGGGGGAGCTGTTTTTT.

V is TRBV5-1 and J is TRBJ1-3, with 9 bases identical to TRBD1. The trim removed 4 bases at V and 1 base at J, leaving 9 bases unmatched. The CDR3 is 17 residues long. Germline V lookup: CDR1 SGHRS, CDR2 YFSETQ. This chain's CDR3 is CASSPWGQGLSGNTIYF. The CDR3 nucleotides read TGCGCCAGCAGCCCGTGGGGACAGGGCTTATCTGGAAACACCATATATTTT.

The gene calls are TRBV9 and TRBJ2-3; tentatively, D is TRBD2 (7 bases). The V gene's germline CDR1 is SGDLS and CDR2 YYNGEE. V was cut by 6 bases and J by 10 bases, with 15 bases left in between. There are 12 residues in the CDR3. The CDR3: CASIKGRGAQYF. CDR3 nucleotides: TGTGCCAGCATCAAAGGGAGGGGGGCGCAGTATTTT.